The clone carrying this T cell receptor beta chain appeared many times. TCRdb processed the RACE reads anew with MiXCR; each CDR3 protein has one entry. The sample yields 370,000 or so distinct CDR3 sequences, roughly 4.8% seen once. The data were obtained in a study of human T cells and chemical hapten exposure. Study summary: Alopecia universalis, totalis or areata was present in patients who were mostly female.

The CDR3 loop spans 13 amino acids. Trimming stripped 5 bases from V and 2 bases from J, with 9 bases between. Germline V gene data show CDR1 as SEHNR and CDR2 as FQNEAQ (reference sequence). Indicated time point: patch test 1, 2 weeks after DPC sensitization. Treatment here: therapeutic diphenylcyclopropenone sensitization with weekly scalp DPC. The chain carries TRBV7-9 and TRBJ1-2; weak D call: TRBD1 (5 bases). The source of this sequence is a woman aged 45-65 years with alopecia areata. Some clones in this sample may be carry-over from other donors' samples. The starting material was whole blood, obtained in connection with sensitization to the hapten diphenylcyclopropenone (DPC). DNA for the CDR3: TGTGCCAGCAGCCAAGACAGCAACTATGGCTACACCTTC. It encodes CASSQDSNYGYTF.